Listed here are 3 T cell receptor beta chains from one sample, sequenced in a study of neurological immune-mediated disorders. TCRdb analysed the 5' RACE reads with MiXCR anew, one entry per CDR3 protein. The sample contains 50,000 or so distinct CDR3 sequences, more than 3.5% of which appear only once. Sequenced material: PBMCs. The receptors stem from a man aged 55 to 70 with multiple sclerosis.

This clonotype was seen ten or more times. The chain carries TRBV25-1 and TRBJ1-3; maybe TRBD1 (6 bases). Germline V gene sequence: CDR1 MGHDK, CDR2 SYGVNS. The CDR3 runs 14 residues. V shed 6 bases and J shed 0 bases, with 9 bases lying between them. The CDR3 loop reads CASSGGASGNTIYF. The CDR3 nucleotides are TGTGCCAGCAGCGGGGGGGCCTCTGGAAACACCATATATTTT.

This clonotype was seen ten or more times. The CDR3 DNA follows: TGTGCCAGTAGTATGGCCTATTGGAATGAGCAGTTCTTC. This translates into CASSMAYWNEQFF. The chain uses TRBV19 and TRBJ2-1; no firm D call. Germline lookup yields CDR1 LNHDA and CDR2 SQIVND (reference sequence). V dropped 3 bases and J dropped 7 bases, with 10 bases sitting between them. The CDR3 is 13 residues long.

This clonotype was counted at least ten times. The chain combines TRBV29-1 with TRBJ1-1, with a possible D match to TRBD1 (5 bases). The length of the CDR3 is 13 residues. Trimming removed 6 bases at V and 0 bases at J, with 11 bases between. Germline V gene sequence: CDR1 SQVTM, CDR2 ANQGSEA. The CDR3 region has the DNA TGCAGCGTAGGCAGGGATATGAACACTGAAGCTTTCTTT. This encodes CSVGRDMNTEAFF.